The T cell receptor (beta chain) described here comes from a study of beta chain features in type 1 diabetes. Across the whole study: Cells sorted and examined across all samples totaled 85 million to 110 million.

In germline, CDR1 is MGHDK, CDR2 SYGVNS. V lost 5 bases to trimming and J lost 4 bases, with 12 bases between them. The CDR3 is 14 amino acids. Points on this clone: The antigen is undetermined.

Naive, central memory, regulatory and stem cell-like memory cells within the CD4+ compartment were sorted using CD45RO/CCR7/CD25/CD127/CD95/CD27. Expressed TCRB transcripts were sequenced after all isolated RNA was converted to cDNA. The method was immunoSEQ multiplex PCR; TCRdb's version includes in-frame clones alone and lacks a portion of them. The sample includes 500,000 to 850,000 clones, about an eighth of them seen just once. Study findings and constraints: Cells with high TCR expression could be over-represented by cDNA sequencing. Moderately but significantly shorter TCRB CDR3s were found in Type 1 diabetes patients in all four CD4+ subsets. In type 1 diabetes patients, VDJ junctions had fewer insertions; deletions at these junctions were more frequent.

What was sequenced was naive CD4+ T cells from blood. This chain joins TRBV25-1 and TRBJ1-5, with a possible D match to TRBD1 (6 bases). The receptor was isolated from a man younger than 35 with type 1 diabetes. DNA of the CDR3: TGTGCCAGCAGTCCAGTAGGGGGGAATCAGCCCCAGCATTTT. This sequence encodes CASSPVGGNQPQHF.